The entry that follows covers one T cell receptor beta chain sequence. Antigen unknown. These data belong to a study of blood T cells in healthy people across ages. PBMCs numbering at least 7 million were isolated per sample. A second roughly 7 to 11 cycle PCR used barcoded and J-beta primers. Each cDNA molecule, via a template-switch adaptor with 12 random nucleotides, was tagged. From the 5' RACE reads, TCRdb called clonotypes with MiXCR, one entry per CDR3 protein. The sample has over 1,500,000 distinct CDR3 sequences, about 50% seen once; the top ten hold about 2.1%. The V end was cut by 5 bases, the J end by 8 bases, with 8 bases between. The CDR3 is made up of 11 amino acids. CDR1 is SGHTA, CDR2 FQGNSA, per germline. Study-wide results and limits: Fewer expanded clones and more diversity marked long-lived versus aged donors. Researchers said unsorted PBMCs prevented a conclusive naive versus antigen-experienced comparison.

V is TRBV7-2 and J is TRBJ2-3, with no clear D. This TCR came from a woman aged 40 to 55 in good health. Sequenced input: blood. The CDR3 nucleotides read TGTGCCAGCAGCCCCCTTGTTACGCAGTATTTT. It codes for CASSPLVTQYF.